This TCR beta chain emerged from a study of shared clonotypes between healthy human individuals. CDR1 and CDR2 (germline): WSHSY, SAAADI. The J segment lost 1 base and the V segment lost 4 bases, leaving 7 bases of the junction unmatched. This CDR3 region has 16 residues. Each cell subset's genomic DNA was divided evenly among several immunoSEQ plates. Sorted-subset replicate PCR reactions were performed with about 200 ng DNA, corresponding to tens of thousands of T cell genomes. TCRdb keeps only in-frame clones here, not all; method: immunoSEQ multiplex PCR. The sample consists of approximately 400,000 clones, around 96% of them appearing once.

The clonotype comes from a man aged 30 to 39 in good health. The sample was memory CD8+ T cells sorted from blood. The sample's subset: CD45RO+ cells pooled with CCR7-negative TemRA cells. This chain links TRBV10-2 with TRBJ2-3; TRBD2 matches 8 bases. The CDR3 DNA reads TGCGCCAGCAGTGTGTTAGCGGGACCTGGCACAGATACGCAGTATTTT. Translating gives CASSVLAGPGTDTQYF.